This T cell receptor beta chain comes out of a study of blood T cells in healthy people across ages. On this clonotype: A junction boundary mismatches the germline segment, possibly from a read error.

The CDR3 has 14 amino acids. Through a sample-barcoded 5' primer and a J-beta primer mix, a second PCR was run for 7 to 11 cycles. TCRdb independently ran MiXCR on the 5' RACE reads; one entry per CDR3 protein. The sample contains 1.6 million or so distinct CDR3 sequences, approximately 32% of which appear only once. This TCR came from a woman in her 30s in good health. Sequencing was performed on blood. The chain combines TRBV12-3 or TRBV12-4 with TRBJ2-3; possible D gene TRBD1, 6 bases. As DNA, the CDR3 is TGTGCCAGCAGTTTGACAGGTAGCACAGATACGCGGTATTTT. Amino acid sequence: CASSLTGSTDTRYF.